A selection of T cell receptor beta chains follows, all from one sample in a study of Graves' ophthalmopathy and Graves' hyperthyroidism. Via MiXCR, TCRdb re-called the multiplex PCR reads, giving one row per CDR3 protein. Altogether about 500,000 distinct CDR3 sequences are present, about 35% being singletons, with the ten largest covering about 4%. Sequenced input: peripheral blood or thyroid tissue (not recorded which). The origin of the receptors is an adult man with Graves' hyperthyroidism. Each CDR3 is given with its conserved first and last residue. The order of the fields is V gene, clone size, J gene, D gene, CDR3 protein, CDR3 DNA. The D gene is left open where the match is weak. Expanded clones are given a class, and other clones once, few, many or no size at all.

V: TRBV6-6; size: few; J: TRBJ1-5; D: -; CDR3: CARGPVYQPQHF; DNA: TGTGCCAGGGGGCCAGTGTATCAGCCCCAGCATTTT
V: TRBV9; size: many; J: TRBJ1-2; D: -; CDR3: CASSVADSPYGYTF; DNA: TGTGCCAGCAGCGTAGCGGACAGCCCGTATGGCTACACCTTC
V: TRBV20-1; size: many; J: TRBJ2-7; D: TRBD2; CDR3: CSAEGGSSYEQYF; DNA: TGCAGTGCTGAAGGCGGGAGCTCCTACGAGCAGTACTTC
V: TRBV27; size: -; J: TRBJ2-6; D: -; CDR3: CASSHFRDASSGANVLTF; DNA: TGTGCCAGCAGTCACTTCCGGGACGCAAGCTCTGGGGCCAACGTCCTGACTTTC
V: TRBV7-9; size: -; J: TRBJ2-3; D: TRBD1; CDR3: CASSRPVQGEITDTQYF; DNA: TGTGCCAGCAGCCGCCCGGTGCAGGGGGAAATCACAGATACGCAGTATTTT
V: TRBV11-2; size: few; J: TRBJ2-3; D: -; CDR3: CASSLGDFTPQYF; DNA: TGTGCCAGCAGCTTAGGAGATTTCACCCCGCAGTATTTT
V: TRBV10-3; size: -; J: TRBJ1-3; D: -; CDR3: CATTFGTSGNTIYF; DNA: TGTGCCACCACCTTCGGGACTAGCGGGAACACCATATATTTT
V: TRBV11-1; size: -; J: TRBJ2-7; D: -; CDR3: CASSFYICKAVAGWNEQYF; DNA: -
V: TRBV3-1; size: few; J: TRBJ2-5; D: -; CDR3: CASSQVVSILTQETQYF; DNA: TGTGCCAGCAGCCAAGTGGTCTCGATCCTAACCCAAGAGACCCAGTACTTC
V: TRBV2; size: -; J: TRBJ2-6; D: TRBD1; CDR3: CASSPQPHPERQGADGANVLTF; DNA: TGTGCCAGCTCACCCCAACCCCACCCCGAACGACAGGGGGCTGATGGGGCCAACGTCCTGACTTTC
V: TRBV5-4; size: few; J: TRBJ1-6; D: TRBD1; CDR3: CATTPGQDNSPLHF; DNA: TGTGCCACTACACCGGGACAGGATAATTCACCCCTCCACTTT
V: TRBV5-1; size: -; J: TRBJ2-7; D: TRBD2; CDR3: CASSLTSGSRQEQYF; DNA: TGCGCCAGCAGCTTGACAAGCGGGAGTAGGCAGGAGCAGTACTTC
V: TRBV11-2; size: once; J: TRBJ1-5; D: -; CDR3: CASALSRGGTQSISPEDF; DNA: TGTGCCAGCGCATTGTCCAGGGGAGGTACGCAGTCAATCAGCCCCGAGGATTTT
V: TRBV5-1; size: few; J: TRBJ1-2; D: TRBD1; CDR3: CASSQTGSNGYTF; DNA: TGCGCCAGCAGTCAGACAGGGAGCAATGGCTACACCTTC
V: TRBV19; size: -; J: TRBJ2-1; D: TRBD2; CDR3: CASSIVSGGLEQFF; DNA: TGTGCCAGTAGTATAGTGAGCGGGGGACTTGAGCAGTTCTTC
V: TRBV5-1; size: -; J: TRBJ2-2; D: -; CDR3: CASSPRRASGELFF; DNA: TGCGCCAGCAGCCCCCGAAGGGCTAGCGGGGAGCTGTTTTTT